This passage covers 2 T cell receptor beta chains from one sample sequenced in a study of cytomegalovirus exposure and HLA in healthy donors. The primer mix had 60 Vbeta and 13 Jbeta primers. Clones were sequenced by immunoSEQ multiplex PCR, and TCRdb holds only the in-frame ones, with some missing. Among about 100,000 clones, roughly 74% were seen once, and the ten largest hold 16%. The sample comprised PBMCs. These receptors were obtained from a woman between 18 and 30 years old in good health and CMV-seropositive.

This rearrangement joins TRBV7-6 to TRBJ1-2, with 7 bases fitting TRBD1. The CDR3 length is 11 residues. Trimming took 9 bases from V and 3 from J; bases not matched to a gene: 1. Per the germline V gene, CDR1 is SGHVS and CDR2 is FNYEAQ. In DNA, the CDR3 is TGTGCCAGTCAGGGGGACTATGGCTACACCTTC. Its translation: CASQGDYGYTF.

This chain links TRBV25-1 with TRBJ2-5, with a tentative D call TRBD1 (6 bases). Trimming left V 10 bases short and J 6 bases short, with 24 bases between. The CDR3 spans 15 residues. The germline gives CDR1 MGHDK, CDR2 SYGVNS. The CDR3 loop is CAIQDGGGPGKTQYF. The CDR3 DNA sequence: TGTGCCATCCAGGATGGGGGCGGACCGGGGAAGACCCAGTACTTC.